This T cell receptor beta chain was obtained from a study of T cells after yellow fever vaccination. TCR cDNA was made by 5'RACE template switching, adding a universal primer site and UMIs. Each CDR3 protein gets one entry after TCRdb re-called the 5' RACE reads with MiXCR. Here the sample spans about 130,000 distinct CDR3 sequences, around 9.8% being singletons. The germline CDR1 and CDR2 sequences are MNHEY and SVGEGT. The CDR3 covers 17 residues. In the case of this clonotype: Sequence at one end of the junction differs from germline and may be a read error.

This specimen consisted of CD8+ T cells sorted from PBMCs, obtained on the day of the yellow fever booster vaccination. The genes are TRBV6-2 or TRBV6-3 and TRBJ2-3; the match to TRBD2 covers 12 bases. The sequence derives from a man aged 18-30 years who received the YFV17D yellow fever vaccine. The CDR3 protein is CASSYSTSGGNADTEYF. Here the CDR3 DNA reads TGTGCCAGCAGTTACTCCACTAGCGGGGGGAATGCAGATACGGAGTATTTT.